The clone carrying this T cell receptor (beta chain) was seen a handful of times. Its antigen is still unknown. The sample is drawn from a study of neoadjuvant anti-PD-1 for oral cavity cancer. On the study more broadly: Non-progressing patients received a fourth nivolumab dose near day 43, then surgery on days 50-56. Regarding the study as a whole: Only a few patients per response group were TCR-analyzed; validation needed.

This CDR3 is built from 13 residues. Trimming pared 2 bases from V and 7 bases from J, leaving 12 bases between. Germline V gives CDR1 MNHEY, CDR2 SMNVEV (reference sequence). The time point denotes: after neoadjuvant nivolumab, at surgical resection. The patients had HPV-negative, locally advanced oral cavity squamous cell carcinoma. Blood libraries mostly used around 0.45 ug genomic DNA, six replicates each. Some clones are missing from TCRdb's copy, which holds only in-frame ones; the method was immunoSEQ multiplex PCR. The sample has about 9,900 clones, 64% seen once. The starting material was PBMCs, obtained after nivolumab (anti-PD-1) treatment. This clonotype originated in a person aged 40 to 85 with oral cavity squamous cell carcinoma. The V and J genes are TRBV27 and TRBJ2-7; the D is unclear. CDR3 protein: CASSLNRLREQYF. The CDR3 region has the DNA TGTGCCAGCAGTTTAAATCGCCTGAGGGAGCAGTACTTC.